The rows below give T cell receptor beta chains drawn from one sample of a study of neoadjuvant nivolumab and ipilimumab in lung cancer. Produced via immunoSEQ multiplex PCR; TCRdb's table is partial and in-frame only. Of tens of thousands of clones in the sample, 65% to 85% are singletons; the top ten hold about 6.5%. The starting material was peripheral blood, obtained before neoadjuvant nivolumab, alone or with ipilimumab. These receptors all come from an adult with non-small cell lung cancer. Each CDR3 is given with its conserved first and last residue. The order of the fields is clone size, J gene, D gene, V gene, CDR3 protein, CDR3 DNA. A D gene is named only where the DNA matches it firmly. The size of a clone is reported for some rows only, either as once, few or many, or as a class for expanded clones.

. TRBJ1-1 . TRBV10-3 CAIRGRNTEAFF TGTGCCATCAGGGGCAGGAACACTGAAGCTTTCTTT
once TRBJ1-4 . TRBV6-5 CASTSMGADEKLFF TGTGCCAGCACCTCGATGGGGGCGGATGAAAAACTGTTTTTT
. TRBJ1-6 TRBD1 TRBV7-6 CASTRRQGQNSPLHF TGTGCCAGTACCCGACGACAGGGGCAAAATTCACCCCTCCACTTT
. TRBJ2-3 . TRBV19 CASSIGGDTDTQYF TGTGCCAGTAGTATCGGGGGAGACACAGATACGCAGTATTTT
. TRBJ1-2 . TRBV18 CASSPSGEVVGYTF TGTGCCAGCTCACCATCCGGAGAAGTGGTTGGCTACACCTTC
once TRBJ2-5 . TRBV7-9 CASSLDRYQETQYF TGTGCCAGCAGCTTAGACAGGTACCAAGAGACCCAGTACTTC
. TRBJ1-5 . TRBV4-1 CASSFGRSNQPQHF TGCGCCAGCAGCTTTGGACGGAGCAATCAGCCCCAGCATTTT
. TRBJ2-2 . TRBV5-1 CASSFLDRNTGELFF TGCGCCAGCAGCTTCCTTGACAGGAACACCGGGGAGCTGTTTTTT
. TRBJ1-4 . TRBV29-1 CSVDPAGTNEKLFF TGCAGCGTTGACCCCGCAGGAACTAATGAAAAACTGTTTTTT
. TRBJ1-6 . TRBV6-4 CASSDDRDSPLHF TGTGCCAGCAGTGACGACAGAGATTCACCCCTCCACTTT
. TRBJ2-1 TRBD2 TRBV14 CASSVSGGFEQFF TGTGCCAGCAGCGTCAGCGGGGGGTTTGAGCAGTTCTTC
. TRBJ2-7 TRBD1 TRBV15 CATSRLTGQGLNSYEQYF TGTGCCACCAGCAGATTAACTGGACAGGGACTTAATTCCTACGAGCAGTACTTC
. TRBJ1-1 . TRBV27 CASSSGAGTEAFF TGTGCCAGCAGTTCAGGGGCCGGAACTGAAGCTTTCTTT
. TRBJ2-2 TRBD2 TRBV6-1 CASSELAVNTGELFF TGTGCCAGCAGTGAACTAGCGGTGAACACCGGGGAGCTGTTTTTT
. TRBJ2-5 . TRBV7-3 CASSLLGPQETQYF TGTGCCAGCAGCTTACTGGGCCCCCAAGAGACCCAGTACTTC
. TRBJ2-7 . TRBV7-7 CASSSDRGEQYF TGTGCCAGCAGCTCAGACAGAGGCGAGCAGTACTTC
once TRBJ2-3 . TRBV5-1 CASSGAQGSTDTQYF TGCGCCAGCAGCGGCGCTCAAGGTAGCACAGATACGCAGTATTTT
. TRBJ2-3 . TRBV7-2 CASSLGYTQYF TGTGCCAGCAGTTTAGGGTATACGCAGTATTTT
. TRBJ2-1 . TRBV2 CASSRSGSSWNEQFF TGTGCCAGCAGTCGAAGCGGGTCTTCTTGGAATGAGCAGTTCTTC
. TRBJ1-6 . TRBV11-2 CASSFGTPGGYSPLHF TGTGCCAGCAGCTTTGGGACACCTGGAGGATATTCACCCCTCCACTTT
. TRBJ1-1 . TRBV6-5 CASSYSVSNTEAFF TGTGCCAGCAGTTACTCGGTGAGTAACACTGAAGCTTTCTTT
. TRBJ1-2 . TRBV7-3 CASSLTADSGHGYTF TGTGCCAGCAGCTTAACGGCGGACAGCGGACATGGCTACACCTTC
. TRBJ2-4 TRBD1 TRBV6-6 CASNLSGGTKNIQYF TGTGCCAGCAACCTATCAGGGGGAACCAAAAACATTCAGTACTTC
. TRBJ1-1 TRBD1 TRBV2 CASSEDWGRQGQRWRAFF TGTGCCAGCAGTGAAGATTGGGGCCGACAGGGTCAGAGGTGGAGAGCTTTCTTT
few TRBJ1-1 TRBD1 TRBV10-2 CASLARGVAEAFF TGCGCCAGCTTAGCCAGGGGGGTGGCTGAAGCTTTCTTT
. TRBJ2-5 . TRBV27 CASSSYGQTYQETQYF TGTGCCAGCAGTTCATACGGACAGACTTACCAAGAGACCCAGTACTTC
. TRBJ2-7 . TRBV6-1 CATLTHYTYEQYF TGTGCCACTCTGACCCACTACACCTACGAGCAGTACTTC
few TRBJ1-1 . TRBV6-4 CASSEEFGGYTEAFF TGTGCCAGCAGTGAAGAATTTGGGGGTTACACTGAAGCTTTCTTT
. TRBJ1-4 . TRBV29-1 CSAPGTVLTNEKLFF TGCAGCGCCCCAGGGACGGTCCTTACTAATGAAAAACTGTTTTTT
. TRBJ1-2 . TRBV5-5 CASSLAEGYGYTF TGTGCCAGCAGCTTGGCAGAGGGGTATGGCTACACCTTC
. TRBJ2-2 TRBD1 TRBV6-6 CASTLTGANTGELFF TGTGCCAGCACCTTGACAGGGGCGAACACCGGGGAGCTGTTTTTT
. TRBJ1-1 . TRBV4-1 CASSQDNGNTEAFF TGCGCCAGCAGCCAAGACAATGGGAACACTGAAGCTTTCTTT
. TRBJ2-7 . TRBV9 CASSVPGVEQYF TGTGCCAGCAGCGTACCAGGGGTCGAGCAGTACTTC